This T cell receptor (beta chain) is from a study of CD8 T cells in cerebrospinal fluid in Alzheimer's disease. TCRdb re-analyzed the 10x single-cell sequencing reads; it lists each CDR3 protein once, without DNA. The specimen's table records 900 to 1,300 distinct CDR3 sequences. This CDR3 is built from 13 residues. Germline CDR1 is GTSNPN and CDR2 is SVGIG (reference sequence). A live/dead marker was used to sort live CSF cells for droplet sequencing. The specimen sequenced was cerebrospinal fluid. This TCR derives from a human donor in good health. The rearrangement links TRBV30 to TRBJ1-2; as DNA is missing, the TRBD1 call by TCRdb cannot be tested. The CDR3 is CAWTGQGGKGYTF.